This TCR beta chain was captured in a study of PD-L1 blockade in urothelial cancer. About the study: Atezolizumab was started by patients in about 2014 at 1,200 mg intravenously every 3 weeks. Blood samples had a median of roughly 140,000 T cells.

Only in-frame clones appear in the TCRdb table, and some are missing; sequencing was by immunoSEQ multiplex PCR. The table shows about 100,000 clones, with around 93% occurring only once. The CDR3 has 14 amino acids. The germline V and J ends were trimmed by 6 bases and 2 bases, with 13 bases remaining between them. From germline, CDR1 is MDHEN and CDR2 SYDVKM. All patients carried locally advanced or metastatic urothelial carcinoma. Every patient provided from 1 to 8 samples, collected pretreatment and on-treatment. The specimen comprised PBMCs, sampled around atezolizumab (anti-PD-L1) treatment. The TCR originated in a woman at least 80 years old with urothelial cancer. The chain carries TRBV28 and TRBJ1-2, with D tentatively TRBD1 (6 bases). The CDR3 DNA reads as TGTGCCAGCAGCATAGGGGGGGCGAACTATGGCTACACCTTC. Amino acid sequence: CASSIGGANYGYTF.